Sequencing of this T cell receptor (beta chain) was carried out in a study of T-cell memory formation after mild COVID-19. Study overall: Across donors, TCR clusters were largely donor specific.

This clonotype occurred a few times. Germline V gene data show CDR1 as LNHNV and CDR2 as YYDKDF (reference sequence). Trimming took 8 bases from V and 3 from J, leaving 13 bases between them. This CDR3 has 14 amino acids. TCRdb reprocessed the 5' RACE reads via MiXCR and lists one record per CDR3 protein. Among roughly 180,000 distinct CDR3 sequences listed, 11% were seen once. The rearrangement joins TRBV15 to TRBJ2-2; weak D call: TRBD2 (5 bases). Sequenced input: PBMCs or a T cell subset sorted from them (not recorded which). The clonotype originates from a man younger than 30 who had mild COVID-19 (a few samples of this study predate the infection). Cell type and time point are not known. The CDR3 loop reads CATAGRLDTGELFF. CDR3 DNA sequence: TGTGCCACCGCGGGCCGCCTCGACACCGGGGAGCTGTTTTTT.